One sample yielded the 2 T cell receptor beta chains listed below, sequenced in a study of cytomegalovirus exposure and HLA in healthy donors. The PCR was carried out with 60 Vbeta primers and 13 Jbeta primers. Clones were sequenced by immunoSEQ multiplex PCR, and TCRdb holds only the in-frame ones, with some missing. The sample comprises tens of thousands of clones, around 70% of which are singletons, and about a tenth rests with the top ten. Source material: PBMCs. The receptors stem from a woman aged 25 to 39 in good health and CMV-seronegative.

The CDR3 sequence is CASSYSGQGWYEQYF. The CDR3 DNA reads as TGTGCCAGCAGTTACTCTGGACAGGGTTGGTACGAGCAGTACTTC. The chain is built from TRBV6-6 and TRBJ2-7; 8 nucleotides align to TRBD1. The J segment lost 4 bases and the V segment lost 0 bases, leaving 5 bases of the junction unmatched. Germline CDR1 is MNHNY and CDR2 is SVGAGI (reference sequence). The CDR3 totals 15 residues.

This clone showed up just a few times. The V and J genes are TRBV4-3 and TRBJ2-7; a weak D match, TRBD2 (6 bases). The V end lost 3 bases, the J end lost 2 bases, and 17 bases lay between the germline ends. The CDR3 is 16 amino acids. Germline values: CDR1 LGHNA, CDR2 YSLEER. The CDR3 nucleotides are TGCGCCAGCAGCCATTCCAAGACGGGGGAAACCTACGAGCAGTACTTC. This sequence encodes CASSHSKTGETYEQYF.